Listed below are T cell receptor beta chains from one sample, sequenced in a study of identical twins. TCRdb re-called the 5' RACE reads through MiXCR, storing one row per CDR3 protein. Of about 340,000 distinct CDR3 sequences in the sample, approximately 13% were seen once. These same records also appear under a second study, on yellow fever vaccine responses in identical twins.

Sequenced sample: CD8+ T cells sorted from blood. The origin of the receptors is a woman aged 18-29 years in good health. CDR3s include the opening cysteine and the closing phenylalanine or tryptophan. D genes are given only for firm matches. Clone size, where shown, is once, few, many, or a class for clones that have expanded.

D | J | V | size | DNA | CDR3
- | TRBJ2-7 | TRBV27 | few | TGTGCCAGCAGTCGAGGCAGTCCAGGGAGCGAGCAGTACTTC | CASSRGSPGSEQYF
TRBD2 | TRBJ2-7 | TRBV11-3 | few | TGTGCCAGCAGCCATGGACTAGCGAGGCCCTACGAGCAGTACTTC | CASSHGLARPYEQYF
TRBD2 | TRBJ2-1 | TRBV4-1 | - | TGCGCCAGCAGCCAAGGGACTAGCTCAAACCTCAATGAGCAGTTCTTC | CASSQGTSSNLNEQFF
- | TRBJ2-1 | TRBV28 | many | TGTGCCAGCAGTTTGGTACAGAACTACAATGAGCAGTTCTTC | CASSLVQNYNEQFF
- | TRBJ2-3 | TRBV7-9 | - | TGTGCCAGCAGCCCCCCTTCGGGGCCAGATACGCAGTATTTT | CASSPPSGPDTQYF
- | TRBJ1-2 | TRBV7-8 | many | TGTGCCAGCAGCTTAGCAGCGGGACCCAAGGGAGGCTACACCTTC | CASSLAAGPKGGYTF
- | TRBJ2-3 | TRBV24-1 | - | TGTGCCACCAGTGATAACCGGGACACCCATGATCTAGATACGCAGTATTTT | CATSDNRDTHDLDTQYF
- | TRBJ2-6 | TRBV2 | - | TGTGCCAGCAGTGAGGGCAGACCCCTCTGGGCCAACGTCCTGACTTTC | CASSEGRPLWANVLTF
- | TRBJ1-1 | TRBV11-2 | - | TGTGCCAGCAGCACCGTGAGTTGGAACACTGAAGCTTTCTTT | CASSTVSWNTEAFF
- | TRBJ2-5 | TRBV7-8 | - | TGTGCCAGCAGCCCCCCCAGTAGACAAGAGACCCAGTACTTC | CASSPPSRQETQYF
- | TRBJ2-5 | TRBV28 | few | TGTGCCAGCACCGCGGTCCTCCAAGAGACCCAGTACTTC | CASTAVLQETQYF
TRBD1 | TRBJ2-7 | TRBV13 | few | TGTGCCAGCAGCTTCGGACAGGGGGCAAGGACCTACGAGCAGTACTTC | CASSFGQGARTYEQYF
- | TRBJ2-1 | TRBV3-1 | - | TGTGCCAGCAGCCGAGTGGCGGCGGTGGATGAGCAGTTCTTC | CASSRVAAVDEQFF
- | TRBJ2-4 | TRBV6-2/TRBV6-3 | few | TGTGCCAGCAGTTCTCCGGGTTTAGCCAAAAACATTCAGTACTTC | CASSSPGLAKNIQYF
TRBD1 | TRBJ2-1 | TRBV27 | - | TGTGCCAGCAGCTACCAACAGGGGAGCGCCTACAATGAGCAGTTCTTC | CASSYQQGSAYNEQFF
- | TRBJ1-6 | TRBV6-1 | few | TGTGCCAGCAGTGAAATTTATTCACCCCTCCACTTT | CASSEIYSPLHF
TRBD1 | TRBJ1-2 | TRBV9 | - | TGTGCCAGCAGCGGGACAGGCAAGAACTATGGCTACACCTTC | CASSGTGKNYGYTF
TRBD2 | TRBJ2-7 | TRBV18 | few | TGTGCCAGCTCACCATTAGGACTAGCGGGATCATACGAGCAGTACTTC | CASSPLGLAGSYEQYF
TRBD2 | TRBJ2-1 | TRBV4-1 | - | TGCGCCAGCAGCCAAGAACTAGCGGGCCCGACCTACAATGAGCAGTTCTTC | CASSQELAGPTYNEQFF
- | TRBJ2-3 | TRBV7-6 | - | TGTGCCAGCAGCCCGACTAGAGCTAGCACAGATACGCAGTATTTT | CASSPTRASTDTQYF
TRBD2 | TRBJ2-3 | TRBV2 | - | TGTGCCAGCAGTGAAGTAGCGGGGGGGCCTAAGACAGATACGCAGTATTTT | CASSEVAGGPKTDTQYF
TRBD2 | TRBJ2-7 | TRBV9 | few | TGTGCCAGCAGCGAGGGAGGGAGTATCGAGGCCTACGAGCAGTACTTC | CASSEGGSIEAYEQYF
TRBD1 | TRBJ2-4 | TRBV15 | - | TGTGCCACCATAAACCGGGACAGGGGGCGATTTCTCAGGGCTCTAGCCAAAAACATTCAGTACTTC | CATINRDRGRFLRALAKNIQYF
- | TRBJ2-7 | TRBV9 | few | TGTGCCAGCAGCCCCCGGGACACCAACTACGAGCAGTACTTC | CASSPRDTNYEQYF
- | TRBJ2-1 | TRBV4-2 | few | TGTGCCAGCAGCCAAGAGTGGCAGAGCTCCTACAATGAGCAGTTCTTC | CASSQEWQSSYNEQFF
- | TRBJ2-1 | TRBV7-9 | many | TGTGCCAGCAGCCCTAGCGAGAGCTCCTACAATGAGCAGTTCTTC | CASSPSESSYNEQFF
- | TRBJ2-3 | TRBV27 | - | TGTGCCAGCATGACTGGGATCACGCAGTATTTT | CASMTGITQYF
- | TRBJ1-4 | TRBV19 | - | TGTGCCACATCGCCGGGAACTAATGAAAAACTGTTTTTT | CATSPGTNEKLFF
TRBD1 | TRBJ2-2 | TRBV5-1 | few | TGCGCCAGCAGCCACCCAACCGGGACAGGGGGCCGCACCGGGGAGCTGTTTTTT | CASSHPTGTGGRTGELFF
- | TRBJ2-7 | TRBV20-1 | - | TGCAGTGCTGACGCTTATGGGGGTTTGGCCTACGAGCAGTACTTC | CSADAYGGLAYEQYF
- | TRBJ2-1 | TRBV12-3/TRBV12-4 | - | TGTGCCAGCAGTTTCGGTTTCCAGTATAGAAACAATGAGCAGTTCTTC | CASSFGFQYRNNEQFF
TRBD2 | TRBJ2-5 | TRBV10-2 | - | TGCGCCAGCAACCCCAGGCGGGAGCAACAAGAGACCCAGTACTTC | CASNPRREQQETQYF
- | TRBJ1-6 | TRBV10-3 | - | TGTGCCATCAGTGACGGATGGACTGTCGAGAGAAATTCACCCCTCCACTTT | CAISDGWTVERNSPLHF
- | TRBJ2-1 | TRBV15 | many | TGTGCCACCAGCAGAGAGCCGGGTAGAGGCAATGCGGTTGAGCAGTTCTTC | CATSREPGRGNAVEQFF
TRBD1 | TRBJ2-3 | TRBV7-8 | - | TGTGCCAGCAGCTTAGAGAGGAGGACAGGGGCTGCGTATTTT | CASSLERRTGAAYF
- | TRBJ1-1 | TRBV19 | - | TGTGCCAGTAGATGGGTCCCGGGGACTGAAGCTTTCTTT | CASRWVPGTEAFF
- | TRBJ1-1 | TRBV12-3/TRBV12-4 | many | TGTGCCAGCACCTCAGGCGTCATAGGTGAAGCTTTCTTT | CASTSGVIGEAFF
- | TRBJ2-1 | TRBV11-2 | - | TGTGCCAGCAGCTTCGGGGACAAAACCTACAATGAGCAGTTCTTC | CASSFGDKTYNEQFF
- | TRBJ2-5 | TRBV28 | few | TGTGCCAGCAGTTTCCCGGACACCCAAGAGACCCAGTACTTC | CASSFPDTQETQYF
TRBD2 | TRBJ2-7 | TRBV6-2/TRBV6-3 | few | TGTGCCAGCAGTTACTCGTGGGTAGCGGGAAGCTCCTACGAGCAGTACTTC | CASSYSWVAGSSYEQYF
- | TRBJ2-2 | TRBV5-1 | - | TGCGCCAGCAGTCGGGGATGGGTGAACACCGGGGAGCTGTTTTTT | CASSRGWVNTGELFF
TRBD2 | TRBJ2-3 | TRBV4-2 | - | TGTGCCAGCAGCCAAGATTGGGGGCGAGCGGGAGTTTTAGATACGCAGTATTTT | CASSQDWGRAGVLDTQYF
TRBD2 | TRBJ2-1 | TRBV12-3/TRBV12-4 | few | TGTGCCAGCACTTTGACTAGCGGGAGGGCCGGGGAGCAGTTCTTC | CASTLTSGRAGEQFF
TRBD2 | TRBJ2-3 | TRBV29-1 | few | TGCAGCGTTGAGGGACTAGCGGTTGGCTTTTGGAGCACAGATACGCAGTATTTT | CSVEGLAVGFWSTDTQYF
TRBD1 | TRBJ2-7 | TRBV5-5 | few | TGTGCCAGCAGCTTGACCGACAGGGAAATGTACTTC | CASSLTDREMYF
TRBD2 | TRBJ2-3 | TRBV20-1 | - | TGCAGTGCCGCCGGGACTAGCGGACCAGATACGCAGTATTTT | CSAAGTSGPDTQYF
- | TRBJ2-4 | TRBV6-5 | - | TGTGCCAGCAGTGACAGGACCGTCGAGCACTTC | CASSDRTVEHF
TRBD1 | TRBJ2-3 | TRBV4-1 | few | TGCGCCAGCAGCCACCGAGAGGATTCCGGGACAGGATCAGATACGCAGTATTTT | CASSHREDSGTGSDTQYF
TRBD1 | TRBJ2-1 | TRBV20-1 | - | TGCAGTGCTAGAGTGGGGAGAGGGGGCATCTACAATGAGCAGTTCTTC | CSARVGRGGIYNEQFF
TRBD2 | TRBJ2-3 | TRBV3-1 | - | TGTGCCAGCAGCCAAGGTTCCCGAGGACTAGCGAGACGCACAGATACGCAGTATTTT | CASSQGSRGLARRTDTQYF
- | TRBJ2-7 | TRBV10-3 | - | TGTGCCATCACCAGAGTATTCGGGAGTCCCTACGAGCAGTACTTC | CAITRVFGSPYEQYF
- | TRBJ1-1 | TRBV11-1 | few | TGTGCCAGCAGCCCCTGGTTGTCGGGTGGCACTGAAGCTTTCTTT | CASSPWLSGGTEAFF
- | TRBJ1-2 | TRBV29-1 | few | TGCAGCGTTGTAACAGAAGCGGGAGGCTACACCTTC | CSVVTEAGGYTF
TRBD1 | TRBJ1-1 | TRBV29-1 | - | TGCAGCGCTCCGACAGGGGATGGCGCTGAAGCTTTCTTT | CSAPTGDGAEAFF
- | TRBJ1-2 | TRBV14 | few | TGTGCCAGCAGCCAAGTGGGCGGGAGAGGCTACACCTTC | CASSQVGGRGYTF
- | TRBJ2-1 | TRBV20-1 | few | TGCAGTGCCCGTCAGTACAATGAGCAGTTCTTC | CSARQYNEQFF
- | TRBJ1-2 | TRBV7-9 | few | TGTGCCAGCAGCTTAGCTTATGTAGCAACCCAGGATGGCTACACCTTC | CASSLAYVATQDGYTF
TRBD2 | TRBJ2-1 | TRBV27 | - | TGTGCCAGCAGACCAGCGGGAGAACCCTACAATGAGCAGTTCTTC | CASRPAGEPYNEQFF
- | TRBJ1-3 | TRBV4-1 | - | TGCGCCAGCAGCCAAGAACGGGGTAGCTCTGGAAACACCATATATTTT | CASSQERGSSGNTIYF